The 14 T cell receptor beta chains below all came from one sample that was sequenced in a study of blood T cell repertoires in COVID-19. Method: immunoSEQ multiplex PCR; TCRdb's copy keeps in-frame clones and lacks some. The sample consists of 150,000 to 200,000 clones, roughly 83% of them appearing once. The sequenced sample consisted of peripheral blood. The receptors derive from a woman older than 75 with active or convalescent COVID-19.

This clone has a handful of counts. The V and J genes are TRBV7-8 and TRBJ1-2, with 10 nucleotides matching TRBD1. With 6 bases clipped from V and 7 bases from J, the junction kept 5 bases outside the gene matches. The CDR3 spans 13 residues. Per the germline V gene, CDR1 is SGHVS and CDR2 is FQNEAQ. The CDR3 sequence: CASSFRDRGGYTF. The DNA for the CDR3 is TGTGCCAGCAGTTTCCGGGACAGGGGTGGCTACACCTTC.

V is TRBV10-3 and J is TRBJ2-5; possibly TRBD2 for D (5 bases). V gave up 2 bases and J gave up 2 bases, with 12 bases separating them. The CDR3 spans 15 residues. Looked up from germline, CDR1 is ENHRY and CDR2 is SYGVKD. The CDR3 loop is CAISEPEADQETQYF. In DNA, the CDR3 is TGTGCCATCAGTGAGCCGGAGGCGGATCAAGAGACCCAGTACTTC.

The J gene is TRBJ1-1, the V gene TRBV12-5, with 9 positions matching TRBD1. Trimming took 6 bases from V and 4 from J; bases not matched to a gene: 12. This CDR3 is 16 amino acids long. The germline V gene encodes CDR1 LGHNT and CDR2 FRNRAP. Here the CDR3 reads CASGARGDRAFTEAFF. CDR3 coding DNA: TGTGCTAGTGGCGCAAGGGGGGACAGGGCCTTCACTGAAGCTTTCTTT.

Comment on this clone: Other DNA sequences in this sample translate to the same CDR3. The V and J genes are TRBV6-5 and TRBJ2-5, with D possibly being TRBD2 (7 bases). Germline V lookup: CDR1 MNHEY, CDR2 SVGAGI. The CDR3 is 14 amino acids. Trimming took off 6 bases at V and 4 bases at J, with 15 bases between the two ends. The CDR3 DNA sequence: TGTGCCAGCAGATCCCCGGGGGGCGTAGAGACCCAGTACTTC. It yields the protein CASRSPGGVETQYF.

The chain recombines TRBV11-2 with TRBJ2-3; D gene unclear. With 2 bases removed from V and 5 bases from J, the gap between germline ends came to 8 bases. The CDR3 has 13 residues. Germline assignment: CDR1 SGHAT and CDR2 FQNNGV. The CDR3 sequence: CASSLTTKDTQYF. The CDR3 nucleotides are TGTGCCAGCAGCTTAACAACGAAAGATACGCAGTATTTT.

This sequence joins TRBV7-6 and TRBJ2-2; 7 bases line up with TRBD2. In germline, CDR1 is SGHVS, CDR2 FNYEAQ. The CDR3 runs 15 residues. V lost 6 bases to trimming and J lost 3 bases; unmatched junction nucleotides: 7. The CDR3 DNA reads TGTGCCAGCAGATTGGGGGGGATAGACACCGGGGAGCTGTTTTTT. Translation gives CASRLGGIDTGELFF.

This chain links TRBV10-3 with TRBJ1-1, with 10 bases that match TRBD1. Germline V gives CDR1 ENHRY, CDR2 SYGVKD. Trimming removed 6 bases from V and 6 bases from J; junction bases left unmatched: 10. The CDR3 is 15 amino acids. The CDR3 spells CAISPRDRGTPEAFF. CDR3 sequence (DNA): TGTGCCATCAGCCCCCGGGACAGGGGAACCCCTGAAGCTTTCTTT.

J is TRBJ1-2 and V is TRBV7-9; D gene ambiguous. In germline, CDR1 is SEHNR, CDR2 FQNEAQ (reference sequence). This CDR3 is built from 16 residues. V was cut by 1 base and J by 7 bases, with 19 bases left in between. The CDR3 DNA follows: TGTGCCAGCAGCTTAGGAGGCCTCGACGTAAGGAGTGGCTACACCTTC. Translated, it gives CASSLGGLDVRSGYTF.

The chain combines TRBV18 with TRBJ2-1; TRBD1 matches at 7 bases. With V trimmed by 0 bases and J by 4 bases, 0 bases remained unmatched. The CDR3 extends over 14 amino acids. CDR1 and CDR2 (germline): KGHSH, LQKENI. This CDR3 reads CASSPPDRYNEQFF. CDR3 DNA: TGTGCCAGCTCACCACCGGACAGGTACAATGAGCAGTTCTTC.

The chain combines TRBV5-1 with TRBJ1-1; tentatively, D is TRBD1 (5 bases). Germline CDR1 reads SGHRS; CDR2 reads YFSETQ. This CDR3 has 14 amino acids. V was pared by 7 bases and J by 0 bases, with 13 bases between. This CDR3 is CASHRGEMNTEAFF. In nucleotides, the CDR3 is TGCGCCAGCCACCGGGGGGAAATGAACACTGAAGCTTTCTTT.

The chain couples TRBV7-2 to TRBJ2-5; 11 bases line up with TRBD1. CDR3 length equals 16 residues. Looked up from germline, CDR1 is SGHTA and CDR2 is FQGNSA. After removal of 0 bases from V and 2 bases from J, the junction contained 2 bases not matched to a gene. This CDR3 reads CASSLAGQGVQETQYF. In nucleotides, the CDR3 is TGTGCCAGCAGCTTAGCGGGACAGGGGGTTCAAGAGACCCAGTACTTC.

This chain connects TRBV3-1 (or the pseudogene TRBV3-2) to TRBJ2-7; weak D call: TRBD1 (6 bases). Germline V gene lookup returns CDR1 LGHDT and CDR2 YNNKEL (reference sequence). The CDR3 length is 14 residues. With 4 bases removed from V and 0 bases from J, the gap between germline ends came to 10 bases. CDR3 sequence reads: CASSRRTDSYEQYF. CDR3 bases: TGTGCCAGCAGCCGACGGACAGACTCCTACGAGCAGTACTTC.

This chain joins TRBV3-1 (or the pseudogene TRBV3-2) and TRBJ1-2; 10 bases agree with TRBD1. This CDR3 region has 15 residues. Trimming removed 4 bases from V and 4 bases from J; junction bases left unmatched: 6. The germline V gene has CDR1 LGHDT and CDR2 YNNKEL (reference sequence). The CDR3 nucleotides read TGTGCCAGCAGCCCGCGGGGACAGGGGATCTATGGCTACACCTTC. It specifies CASSPRGQGIYGYTF.

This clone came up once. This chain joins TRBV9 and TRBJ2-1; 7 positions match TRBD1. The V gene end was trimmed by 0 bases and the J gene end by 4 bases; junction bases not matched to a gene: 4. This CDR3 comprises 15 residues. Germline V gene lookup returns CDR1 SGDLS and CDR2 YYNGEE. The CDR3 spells CASSVAAGGYNEQFF. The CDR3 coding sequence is TGTGCCAGCAGCGTAGCTGCAGGGGGTTACAATGAGCAGTTCTTC.